This T cell receptor (beta chain) was sequenced during a study of T-cell memory formation after mild COVID-19. Study-level findings and limits: Clones contracting day 15 to 85 were balanced CD4/CD8; later expanders leaned CD4+. A second wave of clones peaked on day 37, and their SARS-CoV-2 specificity went unconfirmed. Pre-infection memory showed some responding clones, and this suggested that cross-reactive memory joined. Chiefly within CM and EM were the contracting CD4+ clones; CD8+ ones were within EMRA.

A word on this clonotype: Its antigen remains unknown.

CDR3 length: 11 residues. Germline CDR1 and CDR2: SNHLY and FYNNEI. V lost 7 bases to trimming and J lost 7 bases, with 5 bases between them. Each CDR3 protein gets one entry after TCRdb re-called the 5' RACE reads with MiXCR. Among 400,000 to 500,000 distinct CDR3 sequences listed, about 24% were seen once. This clonotype was sampled from an adult woman who had mild COVID-19 (a few samples of this study predate the infection). Cell type and time point are not known. The chain employs TRBV2 and TRBJ1-6; D is uncertain. Sequenced input: PBMCs or a T cell subset sorted from them (not recorded which). This CDR3 reads CASTSNSPLHF. In DNA form, the CDR3 reads TGTGCCAGCACCTCAAATTCACCCCTCCACTTT.